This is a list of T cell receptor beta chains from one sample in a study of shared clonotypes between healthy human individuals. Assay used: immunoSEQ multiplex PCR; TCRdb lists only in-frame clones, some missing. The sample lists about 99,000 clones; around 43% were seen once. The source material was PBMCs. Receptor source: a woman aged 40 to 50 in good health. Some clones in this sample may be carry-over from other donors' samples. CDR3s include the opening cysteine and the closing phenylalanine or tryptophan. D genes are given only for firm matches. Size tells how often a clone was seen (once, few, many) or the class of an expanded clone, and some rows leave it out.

cdr3_aa: CASSSEAVSGANVLTF; cdr3_nt: TGTGCCAGCAGCTCAGAAGCGGTCTCTGGGGCCAACGTCCTGACTTTC; v_call: TRBV28; clone_size: NA; d_call: NA; j_call: TRBJ2-6
cdr3_aa: CASSLGTSGGNEQFF; cdr3_nt: TGTGCCAGCAGCCTGGGGACTAGCGGGGGCAATGAGCAGTTCTTC; v_call: TRBV11-3; clone_size: NA; d_call: TRBD2; j_call: TRBJ2-1
cdr3_aa: CASSPRTGWAQHF; cdr3_nt: TGTGCCAGCAGCCCGCGGACAGGGTGGGCCCAGCACTTC; v_call: TRBV7-9; clone_size: few; d_call: TRBD1; j_call: TRBJ2-5
cdr3_aa: CASSPGAGARNIQYF; cdr3_nt: TGTGCCAGCAGCCCAGGGGCGGGGGCTAGAAACATTCAGTACTTC; v_call: TRBV5-6; clone_size: NA; d_call: NA; j_call: TRBJ2-4
cdr3_aa: CASSGAGTGLPGELFF; cdr3_nt: TGTGCCAGCAGTGGGGCCGGGACAGGGCTTCCCGGGGAGCTGTTTTTT; v_call: TRBV25-1; clone_size: NA; d_call: TRBD1; j_call: TRBJ2-2
cdr3_aa: CASSESRGRGQPQHF; cdr3_nt: TGTGCCAGCAGTGAATCTAGGGGGCGCGGGCAGCCCCAGCATTTT; v_call: TRBV6-1; clone_size: NA; d_call: TRBD1; j_call: TRBJ1-5
cdr3_aa: CASSLGSDAYEQYF; cdr3_nt: TGTGCCAGCAGCTTGGGCTCGGATGCCTACGAGCAGTACTTC; v_call: TRBV5-4; clone_size: few; d_call: NA; j_call: TRBJ2-7
cdr3_aa: CSVGASGISTDTQYF; cdr3_nt: TGCAGCGTTGGGGCTAGCGGGATTAGCACAGATACGCAGTATTTT; v_call: TRBV29-1; clone_size: NA; d_call: TRBD2; j_call: TRBJ2-3
cdr3_aa: CASSRQGVDIQYF; cdr3_nt: TGTGCCAGCAGTAGACAGGGGGTAGACATTCAGTACTTC; v_call: TRBV28; clone_size: NA; d_call: TRBD1; j_call: TRBJ2-4
cdr3_aa: CASSLLPSGNALNEQFF; cdr3_nt: TGCGCCAGCAGCTTGTTGCCTAGCGGGAACGCTCTCAATGAGCAGTTCTTC; v_call: TRBV5-1; clone_size: many; d_call: TRBD2; j_call: TRBJ2-1
cdr3_aa: CASSAGTGHFATNEKLFF; cdr3_nt: TGTGCCAGCAGCGCAGGGACAGGGCATTTTGCAACTAATGAAAAACTGTTTTTT; v_call: TRBV5-5; clone_size: NA; d_call: TRBD1; j_call: TRBJ1-4
cdr3_aa: CASSLEQHVDGSKGTQYF; cdr3_nt: TGTGCCAGCAGTTTAGAACAGCACGTAGACGGGTCGAAAGGGACCCAGTACTTC; v_call: TRBV28; clone_size: once; d_call: NA; j_call: TRBJ2-5
cdr3_aa: CASSAGTAEAFF; cdr3_nt: TGTGCCAGCAGCGCCGGGACCGCTGAAGCTTTCTTT; v_call: TRBV11-3; clone_size: few; d_call: NA; j_call: TRBJ1-1
cdr3_aa: CASGRQGGTEAFF; cdr3_nt: TGTGCCAGCGGCCGGCAGGGCGGCACTGAAGCTTTCTTT; v_call: TRBV5-5; clone_size: NA; d_call: NA; j_call: TRBJ1-1
cdr3_aa: CASSYRSEAFF; cdr3_nt: TGTGCCAGCAGTTACAGGAGTGAAGCTTTCTTT; v_call: TRBV6-5; clone_size: NA; d_call: NA; j_call: TRBJ1-1
cdr3_aa: CASSHEGGLKNIQYF; cdr3_nt: TGTGCCAGCAGCCACGAAGGTGGCTTGAAAAACATTCAGTACTTC; v_call: TRBV7-9; clone_size: NA; d_call: NA; j_call: TRBJ2-4
cdr3_aa: CASSLGQGEETQYF; cdr3_nt: TGCGCCAGCAGCTTGGGACAGGGGGAAGAGACCCAGTACTTC; v_call: TRBV5-1; clone_size: few; d_call: TRBD1; j_call: TRBJ2-5
cdr3_aa: CASSVDSLANTEAFF; cdr3_nt: TGTGCCAGCAGCGTAGATAGTTTGGCGAACACTGAAGCTTTCTTT; v_call: TRBV9; clone_size: NA; d_call: NA; j_call: TRBJ1-1
cdr3_aa: CASSLGTSQETQYF; cdr3_nt: TGCGCCAGCAGCTTGGGGACATCCCAAGAGACCCAGTACTTC; v_call: TRBV5-1; clone_size: NA; d_call: NA; j_call: TRBJ2-5
cdr3_aa: CASSEQRDSYEQYF; cdr3_nt: TGTGCCAGCAGTGAGCAAAGGGACAGCTACGAGCAGTACTTC; v_call: TRBV25-1; clone_size: NA; d_call: TRBD1; j_call: TRBJ2-7
cdr3_aa: CSGRLAGRDEQFF; cdr3_nt: TGCAGCGGGCGGTTAGCGGGGAGGGATGAGCAGTTCTTC; v_call: TRBV29-1; clone_size: NA; d_call: TRBD2; j_call: TRBJ2-1
cdr3_aa: CSVGGLRSYNEQFF; cdr3_nt: TGCAGCGTTGGGGGACTGAGATCCTACAATGAGCAGTTCTTC; v_call: TRBV29-1; clone_size: NA; d_call: NA; j_call: TRBJ2-1
cdr3_aa: CASSQEAGTGGETQYF; cdr3_nt: TGCGCCAGCAGCCAAGAAGCCGGGACAGGCGGTGAGACCCAGTACTTC; v_call: TRBV4-3; clone_size: medium-sized; d_call: TRBD1; j_call: TRBJ2-5
cdr3_aa: CASSEGGQNQPQHF; cdr3_nt: TGTGCCAGCAGTGAAGGTGGACAGAATCAGCCCCAGCATTTT; v_call: TRBV6-1; clone_size: many; d_call: NA; j_call: TRBJ1-5
cdr3_aa: CASSELGPAEAQYF; cdr3_nt: TGTGCCAGCAGTGAACTGGGCCCCGCTGAGGCCCAGTACTTC; v_call: TRBV6-1; clone_size: NA; d_call: NA; j_call: TRBJ2-5
cdr3_aa: CASSGPRDQETQYF; cdr3_nt: TGCGCCAGCAGCGGACCGAGGGATCAAGAGACCCAGTACTTC; v_call: TRBV5-1; clone_size: many; d_call: NA; j_call: TRBJ2-5
cdr3_aa: CASSFDYTGELFF; cdr3_nt: TGTGCCAGCAGCTTTGATTACACCGGGGAGCTGTTTTTT; v_call: TRBV7-9; clone_size: many; d_call: NA; j_call: TRBJ2-2
cdr3_aa: CASNRQGEGGYTF; cdr3_nt: TGTGCCAGCAACCGACAGGGAGAGGGTGGCTACACCTTC; v_call: TRBV11-2; clone_size: NA; d_call: TRBD1; j_call: TRBJ1-2
cdr3_aa: CASSKYPGTGPHYEQYF; cdr3_nt: TGTGCCAGCAGCAAATACCCCGGGACAGGTCCCCACTACGAGCAGTACTTC; v_call: TRBV21-1; clone_size: NA; d_call: NA; j_call: TRBJ2-7
cdr3_aa: CASSSRRGDTQYF; cdr3_nt: TGTGCCAGCAGCTCCCGCAGAGGGGATACGCAGTATTTT; v_call: TRBV7-2; clone_size: NA; d_call: NA; j_call: TRBJ2-3
cdr3_aa: CASSESGQEGEGYGYTF; cdr3_nt: TGTGCCAGCAGTGAGAGTGGGCAGGAGGGGGAAGGCTATGGCTACACCTTC; v_call: TRBV25-1; clone_size: NA; d_call: NA; j_call: TRBJ1-2
cdr3_aa: CASSAGLLEQYF; cdr3_nt: TGTGCCAGCAGCGCCGGACTTCTCGAGCAGTACTTC; v_call: TRBV5-1; clone_size: NA; d_call: NA; j_call: TRBJ2-7
cdr3_aa: CASSLDKIFNEKLFF; cdr3_nt: TGTGCCAGCAGTTTAGATAAGATCTTTAATGAAAAACTGTTTTTT; v_call: TRBV28; clone_size: NA; d_call: NA; j_call: TRBJ1-4
cdr3_aa: CASSYSGGHEQYF; cdr3_nt: TGTGCCAGCAGTTACTCGGGGGGGCACGAGCAGTACTTC; v_call: TRBV6-5; clone_size: NA; d_call: NA; j_call: TRBJ2-7
cdr3_aa: CASSEFRAGGEAFF; cdr3_nt: TGTGCCAGCAGTGAATTTAGGGCAGGAGGTGAAGCTTTCTTT; v_call: TRBV2; clone_size: many; d_call: NA; j_call: TRBJ1-1
cdr3_aa: CSVRVYSEQFF; cdr3_nt: TGCAGCGTTCGGGTCTACAGTGAGCAGTTCTTC; v_call: TRBV29-1; clone_size: NA; d_call: NA; j_call: TRBJ2-1
cdr3_aa: CASSSTGTTNTGELFF; cdr3_nt: TGCGCCAGCAGCTCTACCGGGACAACGAACACCGGGGAGCTGTTTTTT; v_call: TRBV5-1; clone_size: once; d_call: NA; j_call: TRBJ2-2
cdr3_aa: CASSIMAGANHEQYF; cdr3_nt: TGTGCCAGTAGTATAATGGCGGGGGCGAATCACGAGCAGTACTTC; v_call: TRBV19; clone_size: NA; d_call: NA; j_call: TRBJ2-7
cdr3_aa: CASRGDRGPANYGYTF; cdr3_nt: TGTGCCAGCAGGGGGGACAGGGGGCCAGCTAACTATGGCTACACCTTC; v_call: TRBV28; clone_size: NA; d_call: TRBD1; j_call: TRBJ1-2
cdr3_aa: CSVWGFKSYEQYF; cdr3_nt: TGCAGCGTGTGGGGGTTCAAGTCCTACGAGCAGTACTTC; v_call: TRBV29-1; clone_size: many; d_call: NA; j_call: TRBJ2-7
cdr3_aa: CASSTSWDRKTF; cdr3_nt: TGTGCCAGCAGCACTAGCTGGGACAGAAAGACCTTC; v_call: TRBV7-2; clone_size: NA; d_call: TRBD1; j_call: TRBJ1-2
cdr3_aa: CASTLGREQFF; cdr3_nt: TGTGCCAGCACCTTAGGCCGTGAGCAGTTCTTC; v_call: TRBV28; clone_size: NA; d_call: NA; j_call: TRBJ2-1